This record covers a single TCR beta chain. The CDR3 loop spans 13 amino acids. Trimming took off 6 bases at V and 1 base at J, with 9 bases between the two ends. Uncontrolled infections, other autoimmune diseases, pregnancy or lactation led to exclusion of patients. This entry is derived from a study of T cells in Graves' hyperthyroidism and ophthalmopathy. Researchers amplified the TCR beta CDR3 regions from RNA transcripts. HTBI primers were employed in a first-round RT-PCR of the TCR CDR3. One entry per CDR3 protein results from TCRdb running MiXCR on the multiplex PCR reads. Here the sample spans around 620,000 distinct CDR3 sequences, 12% to 15% being singletons.

The sample was blood. V gene TRBV12-3 or TRBV12-4 combines with J gene TRBJ1-1; D remains ambiguous. This TCR was recovered from a woman aged 18-30 years with Graves' ophthalmopathy. CDR3: CASSVATNTEAFF. Written as DNA, the CDR3 is TGTGCCAGCAGCGTAGCAACGAACACTGAAGCTTTCTTT.